This TCR beta chain is drawn from a study of T-cell memory formation after mild COVID-19. This clonotype has more than one count but fewer than ten. The V end was cut by 1 base, the J end by 3 bases, with 13 bases between. The CDR3 has 15 residues. Germline V CDR1 and CDR2: SGHTA, FQGNSA. TCRdb analysed the 5' RACE reads with MiXCR anew, one entry per CDR3 protein. The sample carries some 260,000 distinct CDR3 sequences, around 17% recorded once. The receptor was isolated from a man between 18 and 29 years old who had mild COVID-19 (a few samples of this study predate the infection). Cell type and time point are not known. V gene TRBV7-2 combines with J gene TRBJ2-7; D is possibly TRBD1 (5 bases). What was sequenced was PBMCs or a T cell subset sorted from them (not recorded which). This CDR3 is CASSLEPGLLYEQYF. The CDR3 DNA is TGTGCCAGCAGCTTAGAACCAGGGCTCCTCTACGAGCAGTACTTC.